This T cell receptor beta chain was found in a study of blood T cell repertoires in COVID-19. As for the study in general: PBMCs, B-cell-depleted T cells, or T cells provided the cDNA or gDNA that made up the material.

This CDR3 contains 12 residues. The germline V gene encodes CDR1 SSHAT and CDR2 FNYEAQ (reference sequence). On this clone itself: At one end, the junction sequence differs from germline, possibly due to a read error.

The repertoire was sequenced with immunoSEQ multiplex PCR; TCRdb's copy has only in-frame clones and lacks some. Here the sample spans around 140,000 clones, under 90% being singletons. The sample consisted of peripheral blood. J is TRBJ2-5 and V is TRBV7-7; 7 nucleotides line up with TRBD2. The receptor was derived from a woman in her sixties with active or convalescent COVID-19. CDR3 protein: CASSARGETQYF. Here the CDR3 DNA reads TGTGCTAGCAGCGCGCGGGGGGAGACCCAGTACTTC.